Shown below are 5 T cell receptor beta chains from a single sample sequenced in a study of T cells in Graves' hyperthyroidism and ophthalmopathy. What was amplified from RNA transcripts were TCR beta CDR3 regions. TCR CDR3 regions were first amplified by RT-PCR with HTBI primers. TCRdb ran MiXCR on the multiplex PCR reads and lists one entry per CDR3 protein. The profile shows approximately 640,000 distinct CDR3 sequences, less than 45% of them singletons. Sequencing used peripheral blood or thyroid tissue (not recorded which). The source of these receptors is an adult man with Graves' disease, either hyperthyroidism or ophthalmopathy (not recorded which).

This clonotype was detected ten times or more. V is TRBV2 and J is TRBJ2-5, with 10 bases identical to TRBD1. Germline V gene sequence: CDR1 SNHLY, CDR2 FYNNEI. The V and J ends lost 6 bases and 5 bases, in that order; junction bases with no gene match: 9. The CDR3 totals 15 residues. The CDR3 nucleotides read TGTGCCAGCAGCTACGGACAGGGGGACTGGGAGACCCAGTACTTC. This gives the protein CASSYGQGDWETQYF.

The chain joins TRBV7-9 to TRBJ1-6; no firm D call. The V gene's germline CDR1 is SEHNR and CDR2 FQNEAQ (reference sequence). Trimming cost V 2 bases and J 9 bases, with 11 bases left between them. The CDR3 runs 14 residues. CDR3 nucleotide sequence: TGTGCCAGCAGCTTACAACAAATAGGTTCACCCCTCCACTTT. It codes for CASSLQQIGSPLHF.

The rearrangement joins TRBV2 to TRBJ2-7; no clear D. Germline-derived CDR1 and CDR2 are SNHLY and FYNNEI. The CDR3 is made up of 13 amino acids. With 6 bases removed from V and 4 bases from J, the gap between germline ends came to 13 bases. The CDR3 DNA is TGTGCCAGCAGCCAAGATCTAGTTTACGAGCAGTACTTC. Protein product: CASSQDLVYEQYF.

J is TRBJ1-6 and V is TRBV14; the D gene is possibly TRBD1 (5 bases). Germline loops: CDR1 SGHDN, CDR2 FVKESK. The CDR3 length is 13 residues. V lost 6 bases, J lost 9 bases, and 12 bases lay in between. CDR3 DNA: TGTGCCAGCAGACTGACAGACGGTTCACCCCTCCACTTT. Residues: CASRLTDGSPLHF.

The chain links TRBV19 to TRBJ1-2; tentatively, D is TRBD1 (5 bases). The CDR3 has 14 residues. Trimming removed 5 bases at V and 0 bases at J, with 10 bases between. Per germline, CDR1 LNHDA and CDR2 SQIVND (reference sequence). CDR3 residues: CASSVDRTNYGYTF. CDR3 coding DNA: TGTGCCAGTAGTGTCGACAGAACTAACTATGGCTACACCTTC.